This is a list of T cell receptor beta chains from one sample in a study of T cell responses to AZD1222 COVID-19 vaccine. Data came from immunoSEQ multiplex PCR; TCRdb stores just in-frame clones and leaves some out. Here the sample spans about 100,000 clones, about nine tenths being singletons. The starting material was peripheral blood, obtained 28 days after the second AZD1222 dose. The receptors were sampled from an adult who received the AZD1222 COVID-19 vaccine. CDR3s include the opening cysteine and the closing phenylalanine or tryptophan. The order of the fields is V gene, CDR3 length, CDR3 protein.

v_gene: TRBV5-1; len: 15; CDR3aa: CASSVLGAVNEKLFF
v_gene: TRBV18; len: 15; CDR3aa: CASSPDGPRYQPQHF
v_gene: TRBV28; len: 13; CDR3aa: CASVPGATSEQYF
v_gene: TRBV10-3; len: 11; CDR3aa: CAISVANEQFF
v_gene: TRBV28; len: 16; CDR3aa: CASIDPGQGANYEQYF
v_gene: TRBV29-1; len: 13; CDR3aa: CSVAPVLNTEAFF
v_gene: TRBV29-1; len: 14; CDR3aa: CSAKGETGREKLFF
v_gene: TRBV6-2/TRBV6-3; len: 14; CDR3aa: CASSWTGGRQPQHF
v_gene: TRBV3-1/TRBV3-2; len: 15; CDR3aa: CASSQDRDRNTEAFF
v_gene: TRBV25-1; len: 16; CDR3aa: CASSELDDRGANEQFF
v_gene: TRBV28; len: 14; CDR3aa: CASSSGLGNQPQHF
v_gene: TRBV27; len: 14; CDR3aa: CASNRDGIYNEQFF
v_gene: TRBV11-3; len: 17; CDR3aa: CASSLASVSFINYGYTF
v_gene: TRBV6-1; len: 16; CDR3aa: CASSGLAGAPSGELFF
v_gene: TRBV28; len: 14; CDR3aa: CASSFEGGAYEQYF
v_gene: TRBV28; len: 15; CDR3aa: CASRRPTGGFSPLHF
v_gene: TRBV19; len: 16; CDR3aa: CASSIYTGVTTDTQYF
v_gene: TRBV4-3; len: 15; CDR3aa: CASSQDLQGYNEQFF
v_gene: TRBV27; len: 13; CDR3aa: CASRKTGSDTQYF
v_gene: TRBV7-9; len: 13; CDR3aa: CASSLAGTDGYTF
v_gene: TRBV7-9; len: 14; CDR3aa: CASSSYRGDEKLFF
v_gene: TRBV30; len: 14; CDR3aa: CAWSVPRASYEQYF
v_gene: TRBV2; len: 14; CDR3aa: CASSRDRGQGGYTF
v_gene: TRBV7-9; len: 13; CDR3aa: CASSADWNYEQYF
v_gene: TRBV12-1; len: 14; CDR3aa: CASSCPSNQETQYF
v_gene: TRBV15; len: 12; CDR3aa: CATSRGDNEQFF
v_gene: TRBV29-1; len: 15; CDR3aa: CSATGTGVFTGELFF
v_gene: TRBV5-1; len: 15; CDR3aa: CASSLEGQGVNGYTF
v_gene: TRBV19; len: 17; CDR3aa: CASSPIPTGGYSYEQYF
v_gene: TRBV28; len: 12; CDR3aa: CASSFSNQPQHF
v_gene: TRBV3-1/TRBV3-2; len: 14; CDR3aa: CASSQGTENYGYTF
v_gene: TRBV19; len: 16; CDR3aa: CASSRTGRYTQETQYF
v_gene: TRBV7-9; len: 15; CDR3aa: CASSPGTGAGQPQHF
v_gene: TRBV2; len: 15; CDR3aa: CASSEPGTQTYEQYF
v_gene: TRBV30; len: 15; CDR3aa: CAWSVLAGGVGELFF
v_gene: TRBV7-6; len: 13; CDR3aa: CASSLGGLETQYF
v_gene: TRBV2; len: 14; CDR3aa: CASSARGSNTEAFF
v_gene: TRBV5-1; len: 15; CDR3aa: CASSLAQGTYNEQFF
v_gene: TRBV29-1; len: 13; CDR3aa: CSFTGAGGNTIYF
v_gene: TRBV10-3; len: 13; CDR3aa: CAISRVLTDGYTF
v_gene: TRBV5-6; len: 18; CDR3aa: CASSTDRDLLAGPYEQYF
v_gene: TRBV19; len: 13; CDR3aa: CASSISLFRGYTF
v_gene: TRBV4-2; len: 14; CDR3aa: CASRPESTNEKLFF
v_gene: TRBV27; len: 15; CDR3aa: CASSWAGQGNSPLHF
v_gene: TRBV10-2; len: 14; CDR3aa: CASSESGLNQPQHF
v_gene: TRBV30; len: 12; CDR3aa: CAGGRANTEAFF
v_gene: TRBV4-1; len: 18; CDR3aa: CASSFRGKGTGSEEEQYF
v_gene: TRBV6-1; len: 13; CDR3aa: CASSERGDQPQHF
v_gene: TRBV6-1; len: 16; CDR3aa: CASSAGQGSQNYGYTF
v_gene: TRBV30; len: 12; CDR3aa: CAWRPSTYGYTF